This TCR beta chain derives from a study of graft-versus-host responses after intestinal transplantation. Findings and caveats of the study: With peak circulating GvH clone levels came an association with early post-transplant HvG declines.

Here immunoSEQ multiplex PCR was the method, and the copy in TCRdb shows in-frame clones only, minus some. Of roughly 120,000 clones detected, about nine tenths appear once; the ten largest clones hold about 0.18%. CDR1 is SGHRS and CDR2 is YFSETQ in the germline V gene. The CDR3 covers 15 residues. Unmatched junction bases numbered 4, after V lost 0 bases and J lost 6 bases. As for this clone: The antigen is undetermined.

The sample here was unstimulated CD4+ T cells sorted from spleen or lymph node cells, taken before intestinal transplant. This chain uses TRBV5-1 with TRBJ2-1, with TRBD2 matching over 9 bases. This TCR came from a human donor who received an intestinal transplant. The CDR3 here is CASSLDHSGSNEQFF. In DNA, the CDR3 is TGCGCCAGCAGCTTGGACCATAGCGGGAGCAATGAGCAGTTCTTC.